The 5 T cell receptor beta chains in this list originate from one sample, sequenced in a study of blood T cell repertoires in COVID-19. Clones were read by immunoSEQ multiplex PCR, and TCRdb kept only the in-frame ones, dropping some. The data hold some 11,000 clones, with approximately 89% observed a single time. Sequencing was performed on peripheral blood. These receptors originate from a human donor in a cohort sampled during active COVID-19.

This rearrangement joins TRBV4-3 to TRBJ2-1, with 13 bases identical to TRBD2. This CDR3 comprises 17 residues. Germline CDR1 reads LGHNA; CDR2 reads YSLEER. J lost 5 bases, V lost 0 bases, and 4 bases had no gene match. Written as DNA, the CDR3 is TGCGCCAGCAGCCAAGATGTGGGGACTAGCGGGAACAATGAGCAGTTCTTC. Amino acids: CASSQDVGTSGNNEQFF.

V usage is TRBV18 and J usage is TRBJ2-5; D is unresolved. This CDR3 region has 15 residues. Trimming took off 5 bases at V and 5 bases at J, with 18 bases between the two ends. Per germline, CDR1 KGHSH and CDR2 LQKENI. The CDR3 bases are TGTGCCAGCTCAACCTTTCCACGGAGCCGGGAGACCCAGTACTTC. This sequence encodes CASSTFPRSRETQYF.

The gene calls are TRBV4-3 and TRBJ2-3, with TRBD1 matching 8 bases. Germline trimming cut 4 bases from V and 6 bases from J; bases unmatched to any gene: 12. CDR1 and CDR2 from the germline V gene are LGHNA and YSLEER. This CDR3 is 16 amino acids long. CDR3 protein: CASSPRSRQGADTQYF. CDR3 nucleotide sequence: TGCGCCAGCAGCCCTCGGTCGAGGCAGGGGGCCGATACGCAGTATTTT.

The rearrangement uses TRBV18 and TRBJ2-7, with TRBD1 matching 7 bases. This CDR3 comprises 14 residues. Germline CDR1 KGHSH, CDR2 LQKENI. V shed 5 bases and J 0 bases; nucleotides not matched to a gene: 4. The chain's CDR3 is CASSSDRVSYEQYF. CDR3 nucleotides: TGTGCCAGCTCAAGCGACAGGGTCTCCTACGAGCAGTACTTC.

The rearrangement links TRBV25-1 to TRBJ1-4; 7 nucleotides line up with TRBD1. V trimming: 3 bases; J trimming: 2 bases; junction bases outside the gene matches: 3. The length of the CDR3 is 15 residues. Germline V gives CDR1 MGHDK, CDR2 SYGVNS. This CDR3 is CASSEPTGTNEKLFF. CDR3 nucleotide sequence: TGTGCCAGCAGTGAGCCGACAGGGACTAATGAAAAACTGTTTTTT.